The 7 T cell receptor beta chains below were found in one sample sequenced in a study of early T cells in non-severe SARS-CoV-2 infection. TCRdb ran MiXCR on the 5' RACE reads and lists one entry per CDR3 protein. The table lists over 50,000 distinct CDR3 sequences, 8% of them singletons. What was sequenced was whole blood. All receptors derive from an adult who was a healthcare worker with PCR-confirmed SARS-CoV-2 infection or an uninfected control (not recorded which).

This clonotype was counted a few times. The chain employs TRBV9 and TRBJ2-3, with D tentatively TRBD1 (7 bases). The CDR3 is 12 amino acids. V lost 6 bases, J lost 10 bases, and 15 bases lay in between. Germline CDR1 reads SGDLS; CDR2 reads YYNGEE. The CDR3 coding sequence is TGTGCCAGCAACTCAGGGGGGTTAGCGCAGTATTTT. Translating it yields CASNSGGLAQYF.

This clonotype was observed many times. The chain joins TRBV3-2 to TRBJ2-1; the DNA was not compared with TRBD1, the D call given in the table. TRBV3-2 counts as a pseudogene. This CDR3 contains 16 residues. The CDR3 spells CASSQDETGPYNEQFF. CDR3 DNA sequence: TGTGCCAGCAGCCAAGATGAAACGGGGCCCTACAATGAGCAGTTCTTC.

A few counts support this clonotype. This chain connects TRBV29-1 to TRBJ2-7, with a possible D match to TRBD1 (5 bases). The CDR3 covers 11 residues. Germline V gene sequence: CDR1 SQVTM, CDR2 ANQGSEA. V was cut by 6 bases and J by 5 bases, with 11 bases left in between. The CDR3 coding sequence is TGCAGCGTCCGACAGTCTGACGAGCAGTACTTC. It encodes CSVRQSDEQYF.

This clonotype has at least ten counts. The chain carries TRBV24-1 and TRBJ2-1; no clear D. The CDR3 contains 11 residues. V was trimmed by 7 bases and J by 9 bases, leaving 9 bases between them. Germline V CDR1 and CDR2: KGHDR, SFDVKD. CDR3 residues: CATSTGREQFF. CDR3 DNA sequence: TGTGCCACCAGCACTGGGCGTGAGCAGTTCTTC.

This clonotype counts as medium-sized (0.01 to 0.1%). The genes are TRBV5-6 and TRBJ2-7; perhaps TRBD1 as D (5 bases). The CDR3 is 14 amino acids. Germline values: CDR1 SGHDT, CDR2 YYEEEE. V lost 1 base and J 1 base, leaving 9 bases between the germline ends. CDR3 region: CASSLWGLSYEQYF. In nucleotides, the CDR3 is TGTGCCAGCAGCTTGTGGGGCCTTTCCTACGAGCAGTACTTC. The full variable domain, in which reference TRBV5-6 and TRBJ2-7 provide the parts outside the CDR3, is DAGVTQSPTHLIKTRGQQVTLRCSPKSGHDTVSWYQQALGQGPQFIFQYYEEEERQRGNFPDRFSGHQFPNYSSELNVNALLLGDSALYLCASSLWGLSYEQYFGPGTRLTVT.

This clonotype appeared a few times. The rearrangement joins TRBV3-1 to TRBJ2-5, with D uncertain. The CDR3 runs to 14 residues. The V gene's germline CDR1 is LGHDT and CDR2 YNNKEL (reference sequence). V shed 4 bases and J shed 5 bases, with 14 bases lying between them. As DNA, the CDR3 is TGTGCCAGCAGCCCCGGTAACATCGCCGAGACCCAGTACTTC. Protein product: CASSPGNIAETQYF.

This clonotype was counted at least ten times. The chain joins TRBV20-1 to TRBJ2-2; a weak D match, TRBD2 (5 bases). Trimming stripped 4 bases from V and 3 bases from J, with 12 bases between. Per the germline V gene, CDR1 is DFQATT and CDR2 is SNEGSKA (reference sequence). This CDR3 spans 14 amino acids. For the CDR3, the DNA is TGCAGTGCTAAAAACCCGAGGGACACCGGGGAGCTGTTTTTT. Its translation: CSAKNPRDTGELFF.